A single sample is the source of the 21 T cell receptor beta chains below, sequenced in a study of blood T cell repertoires in COVID-19. Data came from immunoSEQ multiplex PCR; TCRdb stores just in-frame clones and leaves some out. The table has nearly 350,000 clones, over 80% seen once. The sequencing input was peripheral blood. The source of these receptors is a woman in her forties or fifties with COVID-19, enrolled during active disease.

The chain recombines TRBV19 with TRBJ2-7, with 10 bases lining up with TRBD1. V lost 5 bases to trimming and J lost 3 bases; unmatched junction nucleotides: 7. Germline assignment: CDR1 LNHDA and CDR2 SQIVND (reference sequence). This CDR3 comprises 15 residues. In nucleotides, the CDR3 is TGTGCCAGTAGTTCAGGACAGGGGGTATACTACGAGCAGTACTTC. Protein sequence: CASSSGQGVYYEQYF.

The chain combines TRBV18 with TRBJ2-7; D possibly corresponds to TRBD2 (6 bases). V gave up 3 bases and J gave up 0 bases, with 12 bases separating them. This CDR3 spans 15 amino acids. The germline gives CDR1 KGHSH, CDR2 LQKENI. CDR3 loop: CASSPAGGSSYEQYF. The CDR3 nucleotides read TGTGCCAGCTCACCGGCTGGAGGGAGCTCCTACGAGCAGTACTTC.

The V gene is TRBV11-2, the J gene TRBJ2-5, with TRBD2 identical over 12 bases. V lost 5 bases to trimming and J lost 5 bases; unmatched junction nucleotides: 6. The CDR3 is 15 residues long. Germline assignment: CDR1 SGHAT and CDR2 FQNNGV. CDR3 DNA sequence: TGTGCCAGCAGCCCCGGACTAGCGGGGTCGGAGACCCAGTACTTC. Its translation: CASSPGLAGSETQYF. The complete variable domain, with remaining parts taken from reference TRBV11-2 and TRBJ2-5, reads EAGVAQSPRYKIIEKRQSVAFWCNPISGHATLYWYQQILGQGPKLLIQFQNNGVVDDSQLPKDRFSAERLKGVDSTLKIQPAKLEDSAVYLCASSPGLAGSETQYFGPGTRLLVL.

The chain employs TRBV6-5 and TRBJ1-5, with D perhaps matching TRBD1 (6 bases). The CDR3 has 13 amino acids. The V and J ends lost 7 bases and 3 bases respectively, with 10 bases between them. Germline assignment: CDR1 MNHEY and CDR2 SVGAGI. The CDR3 region has the DNA TGTGCCAGCAAAGGACAGAACAATCAGCCCCAGCATTTT. Protein: CASKGQNNQPQHF.

In nucleotides, the CDR3 is TGCGCCAGCAGCCAATCGGACAGGCATTCTGGCTACACCTTC. Translation: CASSQSDRHSGYTF. The chain joins TRBV4-1 to TRBJ1-2; 7 positions match TRBD1. The CDR3 length is 14 residues. Germline V gene data show CDR1 as MGHRA and CDR2 as YSYEKL. J gave up 7 bases and V 2 bases, and 7 bases lay outside the gene matches.

The DNA for the CDR3 is TGTGCCAGCAGCTTATTTGGGACAGTGGAGACCCAGTACTTC. Protein sequence: CASSLFGTVETQYF. The chain carries TRBV7-6 and TRBJ2-5; 7 bases match TRBD1. Trimming took 2 bases from V and 5 from J; bases not matched to a gene: 5. Germline CDR1 SGHVS, CDR2 FNYEAQ. The CDR3 sequence is 14 residues long.

This chain uses TRBV12-3 or TRBV12-4 with TRBJ1-5; 7 nucleotides agree with TRBD1. CDR3 length: 13 amino acids. J was trimmed by 2 bases and V by 5 bases; bases with no gene match: 0. The CDR3 loop is CASSTGGNQPQHF. The CDR3 DNA reads TGTGCCAGCAGTACAGGGGGCAATCAGCCCCAGCATTTT.

The chain joins TRBV18 to TRBJ1-1, with 8 bases aligning to TRBD1. CDR3 size: 15 residues. After removal of 3 bases from V and 6 bases from J, the junction contained 9 bases not matched to a gene. Per the germline V gene, CDR1 is KGHSH and CDR2 is LQKENI. The DNA of the CDR3 is TGTGCCAGCTCACCGGCGACAGGGGTAAAACCTGAAGCTTTCTTT. Residues: CASSPATGVKPEAFF.

This chain uses TRBV18 with TRBJ2-7, with a possible D match to TRBD1 (6 bases). Germline values: CDR1 KGHSH, CDR2 LQKENI. The CDR3 loop spans 15 amino acids. V gave up 1 base and J gave up 3 bases, with 13 bases separating them. The CDR3 bases are TGTGCCAGCTCACCACAGACAGGTTCTCACTACGAGCAGTACTTC. This translates into CASSPQTGSHYEQYF.

The chain is built from TRBV7-2 and TRBJ2-3, with 8 bases lining up with TRBD2. This CDR3 comprises 15 residues. The germline gives CDR1 SGHTA, CDR2 FQGNSA. V dropped 1 base and J dropped 5; count of bases not matched to a gene: 5. CDR3 DNA: TGTGCCAGCAGCTTAGTGGCTAGCGGGCGAGATACGCAGTATTTT. Translated, it gives CASSLVASGRDTQYF.

This clone was counted between two and nine times. CDR3 in DNA: TGTGCCAGCAGTCGGACAGCGAACACTGAAGCTTTCTTT. Translating gives CASSRTANTEAFF. The chain employs TRBV3-1 (or the pseudogene TRBV3-2) and TRBJ1-1; possibly TRBD1 for D (6 bases). The CDR3 has 13 residues. The V and J ends lost 6 bases and 1 base respectively, with 9 bases between them. Looked up from germline, CDR1 is LGHDT and CDR2 is YNNKEL (reference sequence).

V usage is TRBV29-1 and J usage is TRBJ2-7, with 9 bases aligning to TRBD1. This CDR3 spans 12 amino acids. Germline V gene lookup returns CDR1 SQVTM and CDR2 ANQGSEA. Germline trimming cut 8 bases from V and 3 bases from J; bases unmatched to any gene: 5. CDR3 sequence: CSFTGGGYEQYF. For the CDR3, the DNA is TGCAGCTTCACAGGGGGCGGCTACGAGCAGTACTTC.

This chain links TRBV9 with TRBJ2-2; tentatively, D is TRBD1 (6 bases). Germline V lookup: CDR1 SGDLS, CDR2 YYNGEE. Deletions cut 4 bases from V and 2 bases from J, with 12 bases between. The CDR3 totals 15 residues. The CDR3 nucleotides read TGTGCCAGCAGCATAGCCGGGACAAACACCGGGGAGCTGTTTTTT. This translates into CASSIAGTNTGELFF.

J is TRBJ1-2 and V is TRBV27, with 10 bases aligning to TRBD1. This CDR3 spans 16 amino acids. Germline assignment: CDR1 MNHEY and CDR2 SMNVEV (reference sequence). V trimming: 5 bases; J trimming: 4 bases; junction bases outside the gene matches: 10. In DNA, the CDR3 is TGTGCCAGCAGTCTTTTAGGGACAGGGGACCCCTATGGCTACACCTTC. Protein product: CASSLLGTGDPYGYTF.

This sequence joins TRBV5-1 and TRBJ1-2, with 7 bases fitting TRBD1. The CDR3 is 14 residues long. Germline values: CDR1 SGHRS, CDR2 YFSETQ. Trimming at V came to 0 bases and at J to 6 bases, leaving 5 bases not matched to a gene. This chain's CDR3 is CASSLGQGSNGYTF. The CDR3 DNA reads TGCGCCAGCAGCTTGGGACAGGGCAGCAATGGCTACACCTTC.

This chain connects TRBV18 to TRBJ1-1, with D possibly being TRBD1 (5 bases). This CDR3 has 13 residues. CDR1 KGHSH and CDR2 LQKENI come from the germline V gene. Trimming left V 6 bases short and J 0 bases short, with 8 bases between. In nucleotides, the CDR3 is TGTGCCAGCTCCCAGGGCATGAACACTGAAGCTTTCTTT. This encodes CASSQGMNTEAFF. Full variable domain (remainder filled in from reference TRBV18 and TRBJ1-1): NAGVMQNPRHLVRRRGQEARLRCSPMKGHSHVYWYRQLPEEGLKFMVYLQKENIIDESGMPKERFSAEFPKEGPSILRIQQVVRGDSAAYFCASSQGMNTEAFFGQGTRLTVV.

This clone was counted only a few times. The chain couples TRBV3-1 (or the pseudogene TRBV3-2) to TRBJ2-5; 9 nucleotides agree with TRBD1. The CDR3 extends over 15 amino acids. Losses at the gene ends were 4 bases for V and 5 bases for J; bases not matched to a gene: 8. Per the germline V gene, CDR1 is LGHDT and CDR2 is YNNKEL (reference sequence). The CDR3 DNA is TGTGCCAGCAGCCCGCGGGACAGGGATATTGAGACCCAGTACTTC. This translates into CASSPRDRDIETQYF.

V gene TRBV12-5 combines with J gene TRBJ2-5; a possible D gene is TRBD1 (5 bases). CDR3 length: 15 residues. Trimming removed 7 bases at V and 5 bases at J, with 20 bases between. CDR1 is LGHNT, CDR2 FRNRAP, per germline. The CDR3 spells CASATDSLGWETQYF. The CDR3 DNA follows: TGTGCTAGTGCCACTGACAGCTTAGGCTGGGAGACCCAGTACTTC.

The chain combines TRBV4-1 with TRBJ1-2; a weak D match, TRBD1 (5 bases). The germline V gene encodes CDR1 MGHRA and CDR2 YSYEKL. V was trimmed by 4 bases and J by 3 bases, leaving 18 bases between them. This CDR3 has 16 amino acids. The CDR3 region has the DNA TGCGCCAGCAGCCCTCGGCAGGGTAGGGGCGACTATGGCTACACCTTC. Amino acid sequence: CASSPRQGRGDYGYTF.

The chain uses TRBV19 and TRBJ1-4, with 8 bases aligning to TRBD1. V shed 4 bases, J shed 8 bases, and the junction held 6 bases outside the gene matches. The CDR3 consists of 14 residues. Germline CDR1 is LNHDA and CDR2 is SQIVND (reference sequence). CDR3 coding DNA: TGTGCCAGTAGTACAACAGGGGGGGCAGAAAAACTGTTTTTT. The encoded protein is CASSTTGGAEKLFF.

This clone was recorded only once. The CDR3 DNA reads TGCGCCAGCAGCGCGGGGGCCCGAGGGGGCACTGAAGCTTTCTTT. Protein product: CASSAGARGGTEAFF. The V call is TRBV4-1, the J call TRBJ1-1; a weak D match, TRBD1 (6 bases). The CDR3 has 15 residues. V was pared by 5 bases and J by 4 bases, with 17 bases between. Germline loops: CDR1 MGHRA, CDR2 YSYEKL.